The rows below give T cell receptor beta chains drawn from one sample of a study of blood T cell repertoires in COVID-19. The repertoire was sequenced with immunoSEQ multiplex PCR; TCRdb's copy has only in-frame clones and lacks some. The table includes tens of thousands of clones, 75% to 90% detected once. Sequencing used peripheral blood. The receptor set was obtained from a man aged 55 to 70 with acute or convalescent COVID-19. CDR3s include the opening cysteine and the closing phenylalanine or tryptophan. A D gene is named only where the DNA matches it firmly. Size is stated for part of the rows, as once, few or many counts, or as a class when the clone is expanded.

CDR3 DNA | CDR3 protein | J gene | D gene | clone size | V gene
TGTGCCAGCAGCCGACTAGCGGGAGGACGCCAAGAGACCCAGTACTTC | CASSRLAGGRQETQYF | TRBJ2-5 | TRBD2 | . | TRBV5-6
TGTGCCATCAGCAAAACACAGAACACTGAAGCTTTCTTT | CAISKTQNTEAFF | TRBJ1-1 | . | . | TRBV10-3
TGTGCCAGCAGTGAATATAGGGGGACAGCTAACTATGGCTACACCTTC | CASSEYRGTANYGYTF | TRBJ1-2 | TRBD1 | . | TRBV25-1
TGTGCCAGCAGGGATGACAGGGTCACACAGGGAAAAGAGACCCAGTACTTC | CASRDDRVTQGKETQYF | TRBJ2-5 | TRBD1 | once | TRBV2
TGTGCCTGGAGTGTATTCCCCACGGGCGAGCAGTACTTC | CAWSVFPTGEQYF | TRBJ2-7 | . | once | TRBV30
TGTGCCAGCGGCTTAGGAGGGGCGTTCCGGGAGCTGTTTTTT | CASGLGGAFRELFF | TRBJ2-2 | . | many | TRBV25-1
TGTGCCAGCAGCACAGGCCGGGACAGGGGCAATGCTAACTATGGCTACACCTTC | CASSTGRDRGNANYGYTF | TRBJ1-2 | TRBD1 | once | TRBV5-4
TGTGCCAGCAGCTCGACTAGCGGGAGTCGAGAGACCCAGTACTTC | CASSSTSGSRETQYF | TRBJ2-5 | TRBD2 | few | TRBV7-2
TGTGCCAGCAGTCGCCGCGGGAGCCAGGAGACCCAGTACTTC | CASSRRGSQETQYF | TRBJ2-5 | TRBD2 | once | TRBV6-6
TGTGCCAGCAGCGTTCCGACAGGGGGCTCTGGAAACACCATATATTTT | CASSVPTGGSGNTIYF | TRBJ1-3 | TRBD1 | . | TRBV5-5
TGTGCCAGCAGCTTGGTTGGAGCGGGGGGGATCGGTGAGCAGTTCTTC | CASSLVGAGGIGEQFF | TRBJ2-1 | TRBD2 | . | TRBV5-6
TGTGCCAGCAGTTTACCCTATTACGAGCAGTACTTC | CASSLPYYEQYF | TRBJ2-7 | . | once | TRBV12-3/TRBV12-4
TGTGCCTGGAGTGGGACAGGGCTGACCGGGGAGCTGTTTTTT | CAWSGTGLTGELFF | TRBJ2-2 | TRBD1 | . | TRBV30
TGTGCCAGCAGGACAGGCGAGGATCAGCCCCAGCATTTT | CASRTGEDQPQHF | TRBJ1-5 | . | once | TRBV12-3/TRBV12-4
TGCAGCGACCTAGGACGAAGACAGGGTGAAGCTTTCTTT | CSDLGRRQGEAFF | TRBJ1-1 | TRBD1 | . | TRBV29-1
TGTGCCACCAGCAGAGGAGGAGGGAGGGGAGGCAATGAAAAACTGTTTTTT | CATSRGGGRGGNEKLFF | TRBJ1-4 | . | . | TRBV15
TGTGCCAGCCGGAGACTCGCAGAGGGGGCCGGGGAGCTGTTTTTT | CASRRLAEGAGELFF | TRBJ2-2 | . | . | TRBV2
TGTGCCACCAGCAGCGGAAGGAGAAACCGGCACAATGAGCAGTTCTTC | CATSSGRRNRHNEQFF | TRBJ2-1 | . | . | TRBV15
TGTGCCTGGAGTGTTGGCGAGACCCAGTACTTC | CAWSVGETQYF | TRBJ2-5 | . | . | TRBV30
TGTGCCAGCAGCCGACAGCGTAATAGGGCCAACGTCCTGACTTTC | CASSRQRNRANVLTF | TRBJ2-6 | . | . | TRBV3-1/TRBV3-2
TGTGCCAGCAGCTTAGCCCAGGGAAGCTCCTACAATGAGCAGTTCTTC | CASSLAQGSSYNEQFF | TRBJ2-1 | . | . | TRBV7-2
TGTGCCAGCAGCCCGGCTATAGCGGGAGGCGGGAATGAGCAGTTCTTC | CASSPAIAGGGNEQFF | TRBJ2-1 | TRBD2 | . | TRBV5-4